This T cell receptor beta chain was profiled in a study of vaccination and CD4 T cells after COVID-19. Across the study: Cultures designated as controls were supplied with a CEFX pool, an HIV-1 Nef pool, or no peptide. Study-wide results and limits: There was no significant change from about 20 to 38 median reactive clonotypes.

Sequencing of cultured CD4+ T cell DNA used the Oncomine TCR Beta short-read assay. TCRdb itself ran the PCR reads through MiXCR, one entry per CDR3 protein. The data show some 7,700 distinct CDR3 sequences, roughly 48% seen once. V gave up 0 bases and J gave up 3 bases; unmatched junction bases: 4. Germline loops: CDR1 SGDLS, CDR2 YYNGEE. This CDR3 has 16 amino acids. Documented treatment: roughly 10-day PBMC culture with coronavirus spike peptide pools or control peptides (ViraFEST assay). The unexposed donor's CD4+ T cells were collected before the COVID-19 pandemic (2011-2018). First, ViraFEST expanded antigen-specific T cells with peptide pools, and next it sequenced the TCRs. Alongside 7.5 to 10 IU/ml IL-2 and around 10 ug/ml peptide pools, PBMCs were cultured at a few million per well. As for this clonotype: The target antigen is unknown.

J is TRBJ2-2 and V is TRBV9; the match to TRBD1 covers 8 bases. The sample comprised CD4+ T cells from blood, cultured in vitro. This TCR derives from a human donor in good health. Written as DNA, the CDR3 is TGTGCCAGCAGCGTAGTCGGGACAGGACACACCGGGGAGCTGTTTTTT. It translates to CASSVVGTGHTGELFF.